These 5 T cell receptor beta chains came from one sample sequenced in a study of T cell responses to AZD1222 COVID-19 vaccine. This table comes from immunoSEQ multiplex PCR, and its TCRdb copy is limited to in-frame clones, with some not included. The table shows approximately 90,000 clones, with 80% to 90% occurring only once. The sample consisted of peripheral blood, taken on day 0 of AZD1222 vaccination. The source of these receptors is an adult in good health.

This rearrangement joins TRBV2 to TRBJ1-4; 9 bases map to TRBD1. Germline values: CDR1 SNHLY, CDR2 FYNNEI. The CDR3 extends over 14 amino acids. V lost 5 bases and J lost 7; bases outside the gene matches: 5. The CDR3 coding sequence is TGTGCCAGCAGTCCGACAGGGGGTACTGAAAAACTGTTTTTT. It specifies CASSPTGGTEKLFF. Using reference TRBV2 and TRBJ1-4 for the parts outside the CDR3, the full variable domain is EPEVTQTPSHQVTQMGQEVILRCVPISNHLYFYWYRQILGQKVEFLVSFYNNEISEKSEIFDDQFSVERPDGSNFTLKIRSTKLEDSAMYFCASSPTGGTEKLFFGSGTQLSVL.

The gene calls are TRBV3-1 (or the pseudogene TRBV3-2) and TRBJ1-2; possible D gene TRBD1, 6 bases. CDR1 and CDR2 from the germline V gene are LGHDT and YNNKEL (reference sequence). The CDR3 runs 14 residues. With 5 bases removed from V and 4 bases from J, the gap between germline ends came to 14 bases. The CDR3 region is CASSARQASYGYTF. In DNA form, the CDR3 reads TGTGCCAGCAGCGCTCGACAGGCAAGCTATGGCTACACCTTC.

V usage is TRBV14 and J usage is TRBJ2-1, with D maybe TRBD2 (5 bases). Per the germline V gene, CDR1 is SGHDN and CDR2 is FVKESK. V was clipped by 3 bases and J by 4 bases, with 16 bases between them. The CDR3 contains 16 residues. In nucleotides, the CDR3 is TGTGCCAGCAGCCACGTCCGGAGCGGTAGATACAATGAGCAGTTCTTC. Translating it yields CASSHVRSGRYNEQFF.

Here the CDR3 DNA reads TGTGCCAGCAGTGGATCCTCCGGGACAGGTGCTTTCTTT. Translation gives CASSGSSGTGAFF. The chain uses TRBV2 and TRBJ1-1, with 8 bases matching TRBD1. The CDR3 spans 13 residues. V was clipped by 4 bases and J by 11 bases; unmatched bases: 9. Germline-derived CDR1 and CDR2 are SNHLY and FYNNEI.

V is TRBV2 and J is TRBJ1-4, with TRBD1 matching 8 bases. The ends lost 7 bases at V and 3 bases at J; junction bases unmatched: 13. Germline CDR1 SNHLY, CDR2 FYNNEI. CDR3 length: 17 amino acids. CDR3 loop: CASKRGAGGGPNEKLFF. The CDR3 nucleotides read TGTGCCAGCAAGAGGGGTGCAGGGGGCGGTCCTAATGAAAAACTGTTTTTT.